A single sample is the source of the 30 T cell receptor beta chains below, sequenced in a study of beta chain features in type 1 diabetes. cDNA synthesis used the whole RNA isolate, giving expressed TCRB sequences. Data came from immunoSEQ multiplex PCR; TCRdb stores just in-frame clones and leaves some out. The sample lists 350,000 or so clones; roughly a fifth were seen once. The sequenced sample consisted of naive CD4+ T cells from blood. The receptors derive from a woman aged 18-35 years in good health.

In its sample, this clone was seen once. The chain has TRBV27 and TRBJ2-2; 8 bases are a match to TRBD1. The CDR3 is 14 amino acids. With V trimmed by 6 bases and J by 4 bases, 4 bases remained unmatched. Germline CDR1 MNHEY, CDR2 SMNVEV (reference sequence). As DNA, the CDR3 is TGTGCCAGCAGCCGAGACAGGGGCACCGGGGAGCTGTTTTTT. This gives the protein CASSRDRGTGELFF.

This clone was seen once. The chain joins TRBV2 to TRBJ1-4; D uncertain. This CDR3 has 10 amino acids. Germline V gene lookup returns CDR1 SNHLY and CDR2 FYNNEI. V was shortened by 8 bases and J by 8 bases, with 6 bases between the two germline ends. The CDR3 nucleotides read TGTGCCAGCTCGGGGGAAAAACTGTTTTTT. Amino acid sequence: CASSGEKLFF.

This clone was detected only a few times. This sequence joins TRBV11-1 and TRBJ2-7; 10 positions match TRBD1. Germline assignment: CDR1 SGHAT and CDR2 FQDESV (reference sequence). This CDR3 contains 15 residues. With V trimmed by 5 bases and J by 2 bases, 6 bases remained unmatched. The CDR3 protein is CASSPGTGAPYEQYF. The CDR3 DNA reads as TGTGCCAGCAGCCCCGGGACAGGGGCCCCCTACGAGCAGTACTTC.

The chain has TRBV7-9 and TRBJ2-1; possible D gene TRBD2, 6 bases. V lost 5 bases and J 7 bases, leaving 21 bases between the germline ends. This CDR3 is 16 amino acids long. CDR1 and CDR2 (germline): SEHNR, FQNEAQ (reference sequence). The CDR3 spells CASSHQLAVISNEQFF. Written as DNA, the CDR3 is TGTGCCAGCAGCCACCAACTAGCTGTAATTTCGAATGAGCAGTTCTTC.

The chain is built from TRBV27 and TRBJ2-7; 7 nucleotides match TRBD2. J gave up 3 bases and V 5 bases, and 10 bases lay outside the gene matches. The CDR3 totals 15 residues. Germline CDR1 is MNHEY and CDR2 is SMNVEV (reference sequence). The CDR3 DNA reads TGTGCCAGCAGTCCCTCGGTAGAGCGGGACTACGAGCAGTACTTC. Translation: CASSPSVERDYEQYF.

Note on this clone: An end of the junction does not agree with germline; a read error may underlie this. CDR3 protein: CASSSGGGTKTQYF. Written as DNA, the CDR3 is TGTGCTAGCAGCTCGGGCGGGGGAACGAAGACCCAGTACTTC. V usage is TRBV7-7 and J usage is TRBJ2-5; TRBD2 aligns across 7 bases. Germline loops: CDR1 SSHAT, CDR2 FNYEAQ (reference sequence). This CDR3 contains 14 residues.

In this sample, this clone turned up a few times. This chain connects TRBV2 to TRBJ1-2, with a weak D call TRBD1 (6 bases). Trimming removed 8 bases at V and 2 bases at J, with 15 bases between. Germline-derived CDR1 and CDR2 are SNHLY and FYNNEI. This CDR3 spans 14 amino acids. The CDR3 loop reads CASRQDSQNYGYTF. Written as DNA, the CDR3 is TGTGCCAGCCGACAGGACAGCCAAAACTATGGCTACACCTTC.

This chain uses TRBV4-3 with TRBJ2-2; 10 nucleotides match TRBD1. V lost 0 bases to trimming and J lost 2 bases; unmatched junction nucleotides: 9. The CDR3 length is 19 residues. Germline V gene lookup returns CDR1 LGHNA and CDR2 YSLEER. CDR3 in amino acids: CASSQDTGTGDVNTGELFF. DNA for the CDR3: TGCGCCAGCAGCCAAGACACCGGGACAGGGGATGTCAACACCGGGGAGCTGTTTTTT.

This chain joins TRBV7-2 and TRBJ1-2; D unclear. In germline, CDR1 is SGHTA, CDR2 FQGNSA. The CDR3 has 13 residues. With 1 base removed from V and 4 bases from J, the gap between germline ends came to 7 bases. The CDR3 bases are TGTGCCAGCAGCTTAGTCCGGAGCTATGGCTACACCTTC. Encoded protein: CASSLVRSYGYTF.

The chain links TRBV20-1 to TRBJ2-3, with D unclear. This CDR3 has 10 amino acids. Germline lookup yields CDR1 DFQATT and CDR2 SNEGSKA (reference sequence). Trimming cost V 3 bases and J 5 bases, with 3 bases left between them. The CDR3 region has the DNA TGCAGTGCTAGTATAGATACGCAGTATTTT. This gives the protein CSASIDTQYF.

This clone occurred a few times. The chain carries TRBV4-1 and TRBJ1-5, with a possible D match to TRBD1 (5 bases). The CDR3 extends over 19 amino acids. Trimming removed 1 base from V and 1 base from J, with 20 bases in between. CDR1 is MGHRA, CDR2 YSYEKL, per germline. DNA of the CDR3: TGCGCCAGCAGCCAAGTGGGTAGGTTGGGAAGGGGAAGCAATCAGCCCCAGCATTTT. This gives the protein CASSQVGRLGRGSNQPQHF.

This clone was seen a few times. The chain has TRBV5-1 and TRBJ2-1, with 11 bases aligning to TRBD2. This CDR3 has 15 residues. Trimming took 4 bases from V and 7 from J; bases not matched to a gene: 7. The V gene's germline CDR1 is SGHRS and CDR2 YFSETQ. This CDR3 is CASSPPVAGGNEQFF. The CDR3 DNA reads TGCGCCAGCAGCCCCCCGGTAGCGGGGGGGAATGAGCAGTTCTTC.

This sequence joins TRBV5-6 and TRBJ2-4; no clear D gene. Trimming took 1 base from V and 0 from J, leaving 11 bases between them. The CDR3 sequence is 16 residues long. Germline CDR1 is SGHDT and CDR2 is YYEEEE. Written as DNA, the CDR3 is TGTGCCAGCAGCTTGAATCCCTCACTAGCCAAAAACATTCAGTACTTC. Translation: CASSLNPSLAKNIQYF.

The genes are TRBV5-7 and TRBJ2-7; possibly TRBD1 for D (6 bases). TRBV5-7 is noted as an ORF with a role that remains uncertain. Between the trimmed V and J ends, which lost 3 bases and 5 bases, there was a span of 21 bases. The CDR3 has 16 residues. DNA of the CDR3: TGTGCCAGCAGCTGGTGGACAGCCTCATTAGTCCACGAGCAGTACTTC. Translated, it gives CASSWWTASLVHEQYF.

This clone was seen more than once but under ten times. This CDR3 is also generated by other DNA sequences in the sample. The chain links TRBV30 to TRBJ2-7; D gene ambiguous. Germline CDR1 is GTSNPN and CDR2 is SVGIG (reference sequence). CDR3 length equals 11 residues. Trimming pared 5 bases from V and 1 base from J, leaving 6 bases between. CDR3 in DNA: TGTGCCTGGTCCGGGTCCTACGAGCAGTACTTC. This encodes CAWSGSYEQYF.

The CDR3 DNA is TGCGCCAGCAGTTTCGGGACAAGGAACACTGAAGCTTTCTTT. Translation gives CASSFGTRNTEAFF. The chain uses TRBV5-1 and TRBJ1-1, with a tentative D call TRBD1 (6 bases). V was trimmed by 5 bases and J by 1 base, leaving 12 bases between them. The CDR3 spans 14 residues. Germline CDR1 and CDR2: SGHRS and YFSETQ.

Points on this clone: The sample contains more than one DNA sequence encoding this CDR3. The chain is built from TRBV15 and TRBJ2-3; D is unclear. The CDR3 has 12 residues. Trimming shortened V by 4 bases and J by 2 bases, and 4 bases separated the two germline ends. The germline gives CDR1 LNHNV, CDR2 YYDKDF (reference sequence). The CDR3 nucleotides are TGTGCCACCAGCACCTACACAGATACGCAGTATTTT. Its translation is CATSTYTDTQYF.

This clone was seen a few times. The V gene is TRBV5-1, the J gene TRBJ2-5; the match to TRBD2 covers 7 bases. The germline CDR1 and CDR2 sequences are SGHRS and YFSETQ. The CDR3 runs to 15 residues. Trimming removed 3 bases from V and 1 base from J; junction bases left unmatched: 6. CDR3 nucleotides: TGCGCCAGCAGCTCGACGGGACTAACCCAAGAGACCCAGTACTTC. Translation: CASSSTGLTQETQYF.

This chain connects TRBV5-4 to TRBJ2-2; the match to TRBD2 covers 9 bases. V gave up 5 bases and J gave up 2 bases; unmatched junction bases: 7. The CDR3 has 16 amino acids. Germline CDR1 and CDR2: SGHNT and YYREEE (reference sequence). CDR3: CASSYPGLANTGELFF. The CDR3 bases are TGTGCCAGCAGTTATCCGGGACTAGCTAACACCGGGGAGCTGTTTTTT.

This chain uses TRBV29-1 with TRBJ2-1; 11 nucleotides align to TRBD1. Looked up from germline, CDR1 is SQVTM and CDR2 is ANQGSEA. Trimming at V came to 3 bases and at J to 3 bases, leaving 4 bases not matched to a gene. This CDR3 region has 15 residues. The CDR3 region has the DNA TGCAGCGTTGAGAGGGGGACAGGGGGCTACAATGAGCAGTTCTTC. Amino acid sequence: CSVERGTGGYNEQFF.

J is TRBJ2-5 and V is TRBV30, with 9 bases that match TRBD1. Germline-derived CDR1 and CDR2 are GTSNPN and SVGIG (reference sequence). The CDR3 is 13 amino acids. The ends lost 6 bases at V and 5 bases at J; junction bases unmatched: 7. The CDR3 reads CACLQGAGETQYF. In nucleotides, the CDR3 is TGTGCCTGTCTACAGGGGGCAGGGGAGACCCAGTACTTC.

The chain recombines TRBV14 with TRBJ1-3; D gene ambiguous. Germline CDR1 and CDR2: SGHDN and FVKESK. V was trimmed by 1 base and J by 0 bases, leaving 4 bases between them. The CDR3 length is 14 residues. DNA of the CDR3: TGTGCCAGCAGCCAAGCGAGCTCTGGAAACACCATATATTTT. Translation gives CASSQASSGNTIYF. The full variable domain, completed using reference TRBV14 and TRBJ1-3, is EAGVTQFPSHSVIEKGQTVTLRCDPISGHDNLYWYRRVMGKEIKFLLHFVKESKQDESGMPNNRFLAERTGGTYSTLKVQPAELEDSGVYFCASSQASSGNTIYFGEGSWLTVV.

This clone was recorded a few times. This rearrangement joins TRBV30 to TRBJ2-1; D is undetermined. CDR3 length: 11 amino acids. CDR1 is GTSNPN and CDR2 is SVGIG in the germline V gene (reference sequence). V shed 4 bases and J shed 3 bases, with 4 bases lying between them. The CDR3 protein is CAWTDYNEQFF. The CDR3 DNA sequence: TGTGCCTGGACAGACTACAATGAGCAGTTCTTC. Full variable domain (remainder filled in from reference TRBV30 and TRBJ2-1): SQTIHQWPATLVQPVGSPLSLECTVEGTSNPNLYWYRQAAGRGLQLLFYSVGIGQISSEVPQNLSASRPQDRQFILSSKKLLLSDSGFYLCAWTDYNEQFFGPGTRLTVL.

V is TRBV5-1 and J is TRBJ2-3; 11 nucleotides align to TRBD2. CDR3 length equals 16 residues. The germline gives CDR1 SGHRS, CDR2 YFSETQ. The J segment lost 5 bases and the V segment lost 4 bases, leaving 9 bases of the junction unmatched. For the CDR3, the DNA is TGCGCCAGCAGCATAGGGACTAGCGGAGGTTTAGATACGCAGTATTTT. The encoded protein is CASSIGTSGGLDTQYF.

The chain uses TRBV30 and TRBJ1-5; D is ambiguous. The ends were cut back, 0 bases at V and 5 bases at J, with 8 bases in the middle. CDR3 length equals 13 residues. Germline values: CDR1 GTSNPN, CDR2 SVGIG (reference sequence). CDR3 sequence reads: CAWSVSEDQPQHF. DNA of the CDR3: TGTGCCTGGAGTGTAAGTGAGGATCAGCCCCAGCATTTT.

This chain uses TRBV18 with TRBJ2-3, with TRBD2 identical over 8 bases. The germline V gene has CDR1 KGHSH and CDR2 LQKENI. V lost 7 bases, J lost 2 bases, and 5 bases stayed unmatched. This CDR3 is built from 14 residues. CDR3 DNA sequence: TGTGCCAGCTTCATAGCGGGGATCACAGATACGCAGTATTTT. Protein product: CASFIAGITDTQYF.

The chain employs TRBV27 and TRBJ1-1, with 8 bases fitting TRBD1. CDR1 MNHEY and CDR2 SMNVEV come from the germline V gene (reference sequence). The CDR3 totals 15 residues. The trim removed 7 bases at V and 5 bases at J, leaving 12 bases unmatched. The CDR3 nucleotides read TGTGCCAGCAAAAGGGCCGGACAGGGAATGACTGAAGCTTTCTTT. Translation: CASKRAGQGMTEAFF.

This chain joins TRBV9 and TRBJ1-5; 11 nucleotides match TRBD1. The CDR3 has 16 amino acids. V lost 0 bases, J lost 4 bases, and 3 bases stayed unmatched. CDR1 is SGDLS and CDR2 is YYNGEE in the germline V gene. CDR3 loop: CASSVAGDRGNQPQHF. For the CDR3, the DNA is TGTGCCAGCAGCGTAGCCGGGGACAGGGGGAATCAGCCCCAGCATTTT. Supplemented by reference TRBV9 and TRBJ1-5, the full variable domain reads DSGVTQTPKHLITATGQRVTLRCSPRSGDLSVYWYQQSLDQGLQFLIQYYNGEERAKGNILERFSAQQFPDLHSELNLSSLELGDSALYFCASSVAGDRGNQPQHFGDGTRLSIL.

CDR3 nucleotide sequence: TGCGCCAGCAGCTTTGGTTTAGAGACTGAAGCTTTCTTT. It encodes CASSFGLETEAFF. This rearrangement joins TRBV5-1 to TRBJ1-1; no clear D gene. V shed 2 bases and J shed 5 bases, with 10 bases lying between them. The CDR3 length is 13 residues. The germline CDR1 and CDR2 sequences are SGHRS and YFSETQ. Drawing the rest from reference TRBV5-1 and TRBJ1-1, the complete variable domain is KAGVTQTPRYLIKTRGQQVTLSCSPISGHRSVSWYQQTPGQGLQFLFEYFSETQRNKGNFPGRFSGRQFSNSRSEMNVSTLELGDSALYLCASSFGLETEAFFGQGTRLTVV.

This clone occurred a few times. V and J are TRBV5-1 and TRBJ2-1, with 9 bases aligning to TRBD2. The CDR3 is 14 amino acids. After removal of 0 bases from V and 8 bases from J, the junction contained 3 bases not matched to a gene. Germline V gene sequence: CDR1 SGHRS, CDR2 YFSETQ. CDR3 loop: CASSLGGGADEQFF. The CDR3 DNA reads TGCGCCAGCAGCTTGGGCGGGGGGGCAGATGAGCAGTTCTTC.